Included here is one TCR beta chain sequence, with context. Looked up from germline, CDR1 is LGHNA and CDR2 is YNFKEQ. CDR3 length: 15 residues. Trimming removed 2 bases from V and 7 bases from J; junction bases left unmatched: 3. The sample originates from a study of CD8+ T cells in alopecia areata. Sequencing relied on a cDNA template that was reverse transcribed from extracted RNA. Produced via immunoSEQ multiplex PCR; TCRdb's table is partial and in-frame only. Of roughly 250,000 clones in the sample, less than 80% are singletons; the top ten hold 0.95% to 1.5%. This chain links TRBV4-2 with TRBJ1-6, with 9 bases identical to TRBD1. This sample comprised CD4+ T cells sorted from blood, obtained at week 0. The TCR was taken from a human donor with alopecia areata. CDR3 sequence: CASSQSGQGNSPLHF. CDR3 nucleotides: TGTGCCAGCAGCCAATCGGGACAGGGAAATTCACCCCTCCACTTT.